Sequencing of this T cell receptor beta chain was carried out in a study of regulatory T cells in long-lasting Graves disease. Study-wide results and caveats: Gene preferences differed: TRBV28, TRBJ1-2, TRBJ2-5 in persistent cases. Persistent cases of Graves' showed reduced TCR diversity relative to newly diagnosed patients. No thyroid tissue was studied; the work used peripheral blood only.

V was clipped by 3 bases and J by 1 base; unmatched bases: 4. The CDR3 totals 15 residues. This clonotype was counted a few times. Antigen unknown. Relying on iRepertoire HTBI primers and Arm-PCR of CDR3 regions, the team built TCR beta libraries. From the multiplex PCR reads, TCRdb called clonotypes with MiXCR, one entry per CDR3 protein. The data show some 370,000 distinct CDR3 sequences, with roughly 20% seen just once and approximately 27% held by the top ten. Time point denoted: persistent/refractory GD, antithyroid drugs over 5 years with positive TRAb. The TCR library was made from RNA that had been extracted from PBMCs in TRIzol. The patients included were those that came from an endocrinology department in Xi'an, China.

The sequence derives from a woman aged 40 to 55 with Graves disease. The source was peripheral blood mononuclear cells (PBMCs), collected when the disease was refractory, from a patient treated with antithyroid drugs. The rearrangement joins TRBV12-3 or TRBV12-4 to TRBJ2-3, with 7 bases lining up with TRBD1. CDR3 sequence (DNA): TGTGCCAGCAGTTTGGCCGACAGGGGCACAGATACGCAGTATTTT. Translated: CASSLADRGTDTQYF.